The sample holds a few counts of the clone carrying this TCR beta chain. Its target is unknown. This record comes from a study of early T cells in non-severe SARS-CoV-2 infection. Study in general: Bulk RNA taken from unsorted whole blood was sequenced, leaving chains unpaired.

Germline assignment: CDR1 MNHEY and CDR2 SMNVEV (reference sequence). This CDR3 has 14 residues. V shed 3 bases, J shed 6 bases, and the junction held 7 bases outside the gene matches. Findings of the study overall: VDJdb matches were skewed toward anti-spike CD8 T cell responses.

Researchers attached unique molecular identifiers to individual cDNA molecules. Via MiXCR, TCRdb re-called the 5' RACE reads, giving one row per CDR3 protein. The data contain approximately 77,000 distinct CDR3 sequences, about a sixth of them singletons. The specimen sequenced was whole blood. The rearrangement joins TRBV27 to TRBJ2-7; TRBD1 aligns across 8 bases. The receptor was derived from an adult who was a healthcare worker with PCR-confirmed SARS-CoV-2 infection or an uninfected control (not recorded which). CDR3 region: CASSFGQGIFEQYF. The CDR3, as DNA: TGTGCCAGCAGTTTTGGACAGGGTATATTCGAGCAGTACTTC.